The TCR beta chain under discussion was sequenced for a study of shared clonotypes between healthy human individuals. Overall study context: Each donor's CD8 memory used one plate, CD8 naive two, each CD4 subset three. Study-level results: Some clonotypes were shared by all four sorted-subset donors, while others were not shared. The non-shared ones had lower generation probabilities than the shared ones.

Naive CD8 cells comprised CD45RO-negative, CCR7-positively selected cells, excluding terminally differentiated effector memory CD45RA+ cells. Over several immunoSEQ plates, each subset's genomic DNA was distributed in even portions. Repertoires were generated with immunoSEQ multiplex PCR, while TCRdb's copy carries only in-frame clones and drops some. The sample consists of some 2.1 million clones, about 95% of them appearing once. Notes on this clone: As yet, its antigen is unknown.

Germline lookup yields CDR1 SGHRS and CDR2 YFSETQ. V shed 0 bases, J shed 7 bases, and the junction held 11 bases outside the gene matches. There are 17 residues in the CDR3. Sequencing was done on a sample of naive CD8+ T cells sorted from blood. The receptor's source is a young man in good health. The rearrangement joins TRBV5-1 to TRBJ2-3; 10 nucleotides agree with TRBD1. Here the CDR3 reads CASSLDVEDRGRNTQYF. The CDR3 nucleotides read TGCGCCAGCAGCTTGGACGTTGAGGACAGGGGGAGGAATACGCAGTATTTT.